One sample yielded the 14 T cell receptor beta chains listed below, sequenced in a study of metastatic and nonmetastatic thyroid tumors. MiXCR re-clonotyped the PCR reads for TCRdb. The sample lists about 8,000 clones, less than 35% seen once, with 40% to 50% in the top ten. Until they underwent thyroid surgery, no patient had received any treatment. Sequences were obtained from tumor tissue. These receptors were taken from a male donor with papillary thyroid cancer or a benign thyroid nodule (not recorded which). Some clones in this sample may be carry-over from other donors' samples.

This chain uses TRBV10-3 with TRBJ2-7; 8 bases are a match to TRBD1. CDR3 size: 14 residues. V was pared by 3 bases and J by 4 bases, with 5 bases of the junction left unmatched. CDR1 is ENHRY, CDR2 SYGVKD, per germline. DNA of the CDR3: TGTGCCATCAGTGACGGACAGGGAGGATACGAGCAGTACTTC. Its translation: CAISDGQGGYEQYF.

The CDR3 loop reads CSAIGQGAYETQYF. The CDR3, as DNA: TGCAGTGCTATAGGACAGGGGGCGTATGAGACCCAGTACTTC. The chain has TRBV20-1 and TRBJ2-5; 11 nucleotides line up with TRBD1. The germline CDR1 and CDR2 sequences are DFQATT and SNEGSKA (reference sequence). The CDR3 runs to 14 residues. V shed 4 bases and J 5 bases; nucleotides not matched to a gene: 6.

The chain employs TRBV19 and TRBJ1-5; no reliable D call. Germline V gene sequence: CDR1 LNHDA, CDR2 SQIVND (reference sequence). The CDR3 is 12 amino acids. The V and J ends lost 1 base and 6 bases respectively, with 4 bases between them. CDR3 in amino acids: CASSIGAQPQHF. As DNA, the CDR3 is TGTGCCAGTAGTATAGGTGCTCAGCCCCAGCATTTT.

The V gene is TRBV20-1, the J gene TRBJ2-1; either TRBD1 or TRBD2 may fit D (5 bases each). The CDR3 is 16 residues long. V gave up 3 bases and J gave up 3 bases, with 18 bases separating them. Germline CDR1 DFQATT, CDR2 SNEGSKA (reference sequence). CDR3 loop: CSARDVWGPNYNEQFF. The CDR3 bases are TGCAGTGCTAGGGATGTTTGGGGACCCAACTACAATGAGCAGTTCTTC.

This clone was seen a handful of times. The CDR3 protein is CASSEFQANYGYTF. The CDR3 DNA follows: TGTGCCAGCAGTGAGTTCCAAGCTAACTATGGCTACACCTTC. The chain joins TRBV2 to TRBJ1-2; D is unclear. Trimming pared 3 bases from V and 0 bases from J, leaving 8 bases between. CDR3 length: 14 amino acids. Germline V gives CDR1 SNHLY, CDR2 FYNNEI.

This clone has a handful of counts. The chain is built from TRBV28 and TRBJ1-2, with D maybe TRBD1 (5 bases). V was cut by 4 bases and J by 7 bases, with 13 bases left in between. The CDR3 spans 13 residues. Germline assignment: CDR1 MDHEN and CDR2 SYDVKM. The CDR3 nucleotides are TGTGCCAGCAGTTCCGGGACTTGGCTTGGCTACACCTTC. It is translated as CASSSGTWLGYTF.

The V gene is TRBV9, the J gene TRBJ1-2; no reliable D call. V lost 0 bases and J lost 4, with 16 bases in between. This CDR3 region has 16 residues. Looked up from germline, CDR1 is SGDLS and CDR2 is YYNGEE. CDR3 protein: CASSVGGGVYGYGYTF. In DNA form, the CDR3 reads TGTGCCAGCAGCGTAGGAGGTGGAGTATACGGCTATGGCTACACCTTC.

This chain uses TRBV20-1 with TRBJ1-1; the D is unclear. Trimming cost V 2 bases and J 0 bases, with 13 bases left between them. The CDR3 sequence is 15 residues long. Germline V CDR1 and CDR2: DFQATT, SNEGSKA (reference sequence). The CDR3 DNA reads as TGCAGTGCTAGACGGTTTCTTGAGGTGAACACTGAAGCTTTCTTT. It specifies CSARRFLEVNTEAFF.

This chain links TRBV11-2 with TRBJ2-5; a weak D match, TRBD2 (7 bases). Germline CDR1 SGHAT, CDR2 FQNNGV. The CDR3 runs to 14 residues. Deletions cut 4 bases from V and 5 bases from J, with 14 bases between. The CDR3 DNA is TGTGCCAGCAGCTACGGGGGGCCTCGGGAGACCCAGTACTTC. Translation: CASSYGGPRETQYF.

The rearrangement joins TRBV7-8 to TRBJ2-7; D is uncertain. The CDR3 extends over 15 amino acids. Trimming left V 4 bases short and J 0 bases short, with 13 bases between. Looked up from germline, CDR1 is SGHVS and CDR2 is FQNEAQ. The CDR3 region is CASSSRLRSSYEQYF. In nucleotides, the CDR3 is TGTGCCAGCAGCTCCAGATTGAGGAGCTCCTACGAGCAGTACTTC.

The genes are TRBV12-3 or TRBV12-4 and TRBJ2-3; D ambiguous. V was clipped by 5 bases and J by 1 base, with 13 bases between them. The CDR3 has 15 residues. CDR3 region: CASSDGTDRTDTQYF. In nucleotides, the CDR3 is TGTGCCAGCAGTGACGGAACAGATCGCACAGATACGCAGTATTTT.

A few counts support this clone. This chain connects TRBV6-1 to TRBJ1-6, with D possibly TRBD1 on 5 matching bases. The CDR3 length is 14 residues. Germline V gives CDR1 MNHNS, CDR2 SASEGT. Trimming shortened V by 6 bases and J by 8 bases, and 14 bases separated the two germline ends. In DNA, the CDR3 is TGTGCCAGCAGGGAGAAGAGGGGTCATTCACCCCTCCACTTT. Translation: CASREKRGHSPLHF.

This clone is medium-sized (0.01 to 0.1%). CDR3 coding DNA: TGTGCCAGCAGTTTCTCGGGCGAAAAACTGTTTTTT. It is translated as CASSFSGEKLFF. This chain links TRBV28 with TRBJ1-4; D is uncertain. The germline V gene has CDR1 MDHEN and CDR2 SYDVKM. The CDR3 has 12 residues. Trimming took off 3 bases at V and 8 bases at J, with 7 bases between the two ends.

This sequence joins TRBV5-5 and TRBJ2-5, with 9 bases lining up with TRBD2. Germline loops: CDR1 SGHKS, CDR2 YYEKEE (reference sequence). The V gene end was trimmed by 0 bases and the J gene end by 5 bases; junction bases not matched to a gene: 8. The CDR3 contains 16 residues. The CDR3 sequence is CASSLAVLAGLETQYF. CDR3 bases: TGTGCCAGCAGCTTGGCCGTGCTAGCGGGACTGGAGACCCAGTACTTC. The whole variable domain, filled in from reference TRBV5-5 and TRBJ2-5, reads DAGVTQSPTHLIKTRGQQVTLRCSPISGHKSVSWYQQVLGQGPQFIFQYYEKEERGRGNFPDRFSARQFPNYSSELNVNALLLGDSALYLCASSLAVLAGLETQYFGPGTRLLVL.